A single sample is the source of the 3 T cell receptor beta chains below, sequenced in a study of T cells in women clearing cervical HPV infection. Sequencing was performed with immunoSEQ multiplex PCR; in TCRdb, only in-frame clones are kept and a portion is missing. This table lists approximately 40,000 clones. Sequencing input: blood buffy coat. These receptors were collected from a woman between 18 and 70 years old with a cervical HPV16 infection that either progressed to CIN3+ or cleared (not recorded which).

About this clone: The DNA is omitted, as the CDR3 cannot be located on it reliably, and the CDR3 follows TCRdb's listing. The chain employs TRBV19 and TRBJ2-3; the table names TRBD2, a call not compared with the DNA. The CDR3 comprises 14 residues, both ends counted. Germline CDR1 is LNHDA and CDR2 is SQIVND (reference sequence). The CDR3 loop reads CASTSGGSTDTQYF.

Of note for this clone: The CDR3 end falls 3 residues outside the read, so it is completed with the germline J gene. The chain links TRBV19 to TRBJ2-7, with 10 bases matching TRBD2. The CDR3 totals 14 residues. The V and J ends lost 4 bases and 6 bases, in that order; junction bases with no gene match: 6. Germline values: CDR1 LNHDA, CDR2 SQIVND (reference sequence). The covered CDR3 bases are TGTGCCAGTAGTACTCTAGCGGGAGATCGCGAG. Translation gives CASSTLAGDRE. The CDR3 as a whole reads CASSTLAGDREQYF.

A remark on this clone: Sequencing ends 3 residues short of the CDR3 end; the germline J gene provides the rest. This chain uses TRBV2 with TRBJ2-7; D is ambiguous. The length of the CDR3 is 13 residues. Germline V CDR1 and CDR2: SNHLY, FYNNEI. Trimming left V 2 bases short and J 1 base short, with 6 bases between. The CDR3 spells CASSEQESYEQYF. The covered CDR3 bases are TGTGCCAGCAGTGAACAGGAATCCTACGAG. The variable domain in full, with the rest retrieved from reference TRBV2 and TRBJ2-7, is EPEVTQTPSHQVTQMGQEVILRCVPISNHLYFYWYRQILGQKVEFLVSFYNNEISEKSEIFDDQFSVERPDGSNFTLKIRSTKLEDSAMYFCASSEQESYEQYFGPGTRLTVT.